The 27 T cell receptor beta chains below were found in one sample sequenced in a study of shared clonotypes between healthy human individuals. The protocol was immunoSEQ multiplex PCR, while the TCRdb copy is restricted to in-frame clones and leaves out a portion. The data contain approximately 2,000,000 clones, around 93% of them seen just once; the ten biggest clones take up approximately 1.6%. In the naive CD8 group, cells lacked CD45RO and were positively selected for CCR7, so terminally differentiated effector memory CD45RA+ cells were left out. Sequenced sample: naive CD8+ T cells from PBMCs. The origin of the receptors is a man younger than 35 in good health. Some clones in this sample may be carry-over from other donors' samples.

This clone came up once. Other DNA sequences in this sample translate to the same CDR3. The gene calls are TRBV5-6 and TRBJ1-1, with D possibly TRBD1 on 6 matching bases. Germline V gives CDR1 SGHDT, CDR2 YYEEEE. The ends were cut back, 2 bases at V and 5 bases at J, with 13 bases in the middle. CDR3 size: 14 residues. CDR3 amino acids: CASSFGGGRTEAFF. Here the CDR3 DNA reads TGTGCCAGCAGCTTTGGAGGGGGAAGGACTGAAGCTTTCTTT. Using reference TRBV5-6 and TRBJ1-1 for the parts outside the CDR3, the full variable domain is DAGVTQSPTHLIKTRGQQVTLRCSPKSGHDTVSWYQQALGQGPQFIFQYYEEEERQRGNFPDRFSGHQFPNYSSELNVNALLLGDSALYLCASSFGGGRTEAFFGQGTRLTVV.

The V call is TRBV7-3, the J call TRBJ2-7, with D possibly being TRBD2 (5 bases). Trimming left V 1 base short and J 7 bases short, with 17 bases between. The V gene's germline CDR1 is SGHTA and CDR2 FQGTGA. This CDR3 has 15 residues. CDR3 protein: CASSLIRTLSREQYF. CDR3 DNA: TGTGCCAGCAGCTTAATTAGGACTCTAAGCCGGGAGCAGTACTTC.

The V gene is TRBV29-1, the J gene TRBJ2-5, with 7 bases lining up with TRBD1. Germline V gives CDR1 SQVTM, CDR2 ANQGSEA. The length of the CDR3 is 15 residues. J was trimmed by 1 base and V by 1 base; bases with no gene match: 6. The CDR3 protein is CSVEGGQQLQETQYF. The DNA for the CDR3 is TGCAGCGTTGAAGGGGGACAGCAGCTCCAAGAGACCCAGTACTTC.

The chain has TRBV15 and TRBJ2-7; maybe TRBD1 (6 bases). The V end lost 1 base, the J end lost 2 bases, and 12 bases lay between the germline ends. Germline values: CDR1 LNHNV, CDR2 YYDKDF (reference sequence). There are 15 residues in the CDR3. CDR3 in DNA: TGTGCCACCAGCAGAGGATTCGGACAGCCCTACGAGCAGTACTTC. It translates to CATSRGFGQPYEQYF.

The V and J genes are TRBV19 and TRBJ1-5; D is possibly TRBD1 (6 bases). Germline lookup yields CDR1 LNHDA and CDR2 SQIVND (reference sequence). Trimming removed 1 base from V and 3 bases from J, with 10 bases in between. The CDR3 runs to 15 residues. The CDR3 reads CASSIVTGHNQPQHF. As DNA, the CDR3 is TGTGCCAGTAGTATAGTGACGGGACACAATCAGCCCCAGCATTTT.

CDR3 coding DNA: TGCAGCGTTGAAGATCCAAGGGAACCCTTCTCCTACGAGCAGTACTTC. Protein: CSVEDPREPFSYEQYF. The chain joins TRBV29-1 to TRBJ2-7; no clear D. This CDR3 is built from 16 residues. Germline V gene data show CDR1 as SQVTM and CDR2 as ANQGSEA. The V end was cut by 0 bases, the J end by 0 bases, with 15 bases between.

The chain couples TRBV9 to TRBJ2-3; D is perhaps TRBD2 (6 bases). The CDR3 is made up of 13 amino acids. Trimming left V 1 base short and J 15 bases short, with 18 bases between. Per germline, CDR1 SGDLS and CDR2 YYNGEE. The CDR3 spells CASSVNVRGDCYF. CDR3 coding DNA: TGTGCCAGCAGCGTAAATGTTCGTGGGGACTGTTATTTT.

V is TRBV15 and J is TRBJ2-1, with 10 nucleotides matching TRBD1. V was pared by 5 bases and J by 8 bases, with 6 bases of the junction left unmatched. The germline CDR1 and CDR2 sequences are LNHNV and YYDKDF (reference sequence). The CDR3 extends over 14 amino acids. CDR3 DNA sequence: TGTGCCACCAGCGAAAGACAGGGGGCAGATGAGCAGTTCTTC. Protein sequence: CATSERQGADEQFF.

V gene TRBV19 combines with J gene TRBJ2-7; 8 bases match TRBD2. Per the germline V gene, CDR1 is LNHDA and CDR2 is SQIVND (reference sequence). The V gene end was trimmed by 4 bases and the J gene end by 5 bases; junction bases not matched to a gene: 7. This CDR3 has 14 residues. CDR3: CASSNREGRDEQYF. The DNA of the CDR3 is TGTGCCAGTAGTAACCGGGAGGGCCGCGACGAGCAGTACTTC.

The CDR3 loop reads CASSFPRGFEAFF. CDR3 bases: TGTGCCAGCAGTTTCCCCAGGGGGTTTGAAGCTTTCTTT. This rearrangement joins TRBV28 to TRBJ1-1; TRBD1 matches at 7 bases. With V trimmed by 3 bases and J by 7 bases, 5 bases remained unmatched. Germline CDR1 and CDR2: MDHEN and SYDVKM. The CDR3 contains 13 residues.

This rearrangement joins TRBV5-4 to TRBJ2-3, with D unclear. V lost 4 bases and J 3 bases, leaving 18 bases between the germline ends. CDR1 is SGHNT and CDR2 is YYREEE in the germline V gene (reference sequence). The CDR3 extends over 16 amino acids. CDR3 residues: CASSRESTPDTDTQYF. In nucleotides, the CDR3 is TGTGCCAGCAGCAGGGAATCCACCCCGGATACAGATACGCAGTATTTT.

The gene calls are TRBV19 and TRBJ2-1; 12 bases are shared with TRBD2. The CDR3 extends over 14 amino acids. The germline gives CDR1 LNHDA, CDR2 SQIVND (reference sequence). V trimming: 5 bases; J trimming: 6 bases; junction bases outside the gene matches: 2. The chain's CDR3 is CASSGLAGSNEQFF. The CDR3 coding sequence is TGTGCCAGTAGTGGACTAGCGGGATCCAATGAGCAGTTCTTC.

J is TRBJ2-3 and V is TRBV27; D call uncertain. The V and J ends lost 6 bases and 4 bases respectively, with 11 bases between them. CDR3 length: 13 amino acids. CDR1 MNHEY and CDR2 SMNVEV come from the germline V gene (reference sequence). DNA of the CDR3: TGTGCCAGCAGCCCTAATGATGCAGATACGCAGTATTTT. This sequence encodes CASSPNDADTQYF.

This clone was recorded only once. The chain carries TRBV19 and TRBJ2-1, with D uncertain. Germline V CDR1 and CDR2: LNHDA, SQIVND (reference sequence). The V end was cut by 6 bases, the J end by 6 bases, with 12 bases between. The CDR3 totals 13 residues. Written as DNA, the CDR3 is TGTGCCAGTAGCCTAATTCATGGCAATGAGCAGTTCTTC. It encodes CASSLIHGNEQFF.

For this clone: The same CDR3 arises from other DNA sequences in this sample as well. The chain carries TRBV19 and TRBJ2-7; D unclear. The V end was cut by 2 bases, the J end by 4 bases, with 9 bases between. The germline V gene has CDR1 LNHDA and CDR2 SQIVND (reference sequence). The CDR3 has 13 residues. The CDR3 sequence: CASSISQGYEQYF. Here the CDR3 DNA reads TGTGCCAGTAGTATAAGTCAAGGTTACGAGCAGTACTTC.

V gene TRBV19 combines with J gene TRBJ2-7; 10 bases map to TRBD2. V lost 10 bases and J lost 0; bases outside the gene matches: 6. The CDR3 spans 14 residues. Germline CDR1 reads LNHDA; CDR2 reads SQIVND (reference sequence). The CDR3 sequence: CATGRLAGSYEQYF. In nucleotides, the CDR3 is TGTGCCACGGGTCGACTAGCGGGCTCCTACGAGCAGTACTTC.

The chain uses TRBV11-1 and TRBJ2-1, with 11 bases fitting TRBD2. The CDR3 is 15 residues long. J was trimmed by 6 bases and V by 3 bases; bases with no gene match: 4. The germline gives CDR1 SGHAT, CDR2 FQDESV (reference sequence). CDR3 nucleotides: TGTGCCAGCAGCTTCACTAGCGGGAGTTTCAATGAGCAGTTCTTC. This codes for CASSFTSGSFNEQFF.

The table lists this clone with a count of one. CDR3 sequence reads: CASSLQQLTAFANTGELFF. DNA of the CDR3: TGTGCCAGCAGTTTACAACAACTAACAGCCTTCGCGAACACCGGGGAGCTGTTTTTT. The V gene is TRBV27, the J gene TRBJ2-2, with D hard to call. The V and J ends lost 2 bases and 0 bases respectively, with 19 bases between them. There are 19 residues in the CDR3. The germline V gene has CDR1 MNHEY and CDR2 SMNVEV (reference sequence).

The chain recombines TRBV7-9 with TRBJ2-7, with 7 bases aligning to TRBD2. The trim removed 2 bases at V and 1 base at J, leaving 14 bases unmatched. The CDR3 contains 18 residues. Per the germline V gene, CDR1 is SEHNR and CDR2 is FQNEAQ (reference sequence). CDR3 coding DNA: TGTGCCAGCAGCTTACCCACCGAGATACGGGAGGCTTCCTACGAGCAGTACTTC. Amino acid sequence: CASSLPTEIREASYEQYF. Variable domain in full (rest from reference TRBV7-9 and TRBJ2-7): DTGVSQNPRHKITKRGQNVTFRCDPISEHNRLYWYRQTLGQGPEFLTYFQNEAQLEKSRLLSDRFSAERPKGSFSTLEIQRTEQGDSAMYLCASSLPTEIREASYEQYFGPGTRLTVT.

On this clone: The sample carries other DNA sequences with the same CDR3. This chain links TRBV6-5 with TRBJ2-1, with D unresolved. V shed 0 bases and J shed 5 bases, with 5 bases lying between them. The CDR3 extends over 13 amino acids. Germline loops: CDR1 MNHEY, CDR2 SVGAGI. The CDR3 loop reads CASSYSQNNEQFF. The DNA for the CDR3 is TGTGCCAGCAGTTACTCGCAGAACAATGAGCAGTTCTTC.

Remarks on this clone: Additional DNA sequences in this sample encode the identical CDR3. The rearrangement links TRBV7-9 to TRBJ2-7; 11 positions agree with TRBD2. Germline CDR1 reads SEHNR; CDR2 reads FQNEAQ (reference sequence). Trimming at V came to 2 bases and at J to 3 bases, leaving 0 bases not matched to a gene. This CDR3 is 14 amino acids long. The CDR3 reads CASSLLAGGYEQYF. The CDR3 DNA reads TGTGCCAGCAGCTTACTAGCGGGAGGCTACGAGCAGTACTTC.

The chain uses TRBV7-8 and TRBJ2-2, with TRBD2 matching 11 bases. V lost 5 bases to trimming and J lost 4 bases; unmatched junction nucleotides: 6. The CDR3 extends over 16 amino acids. The germline gives CDR1 SGHVS, CDR2 FQNEAQ. DNA of the CDR3: TGTGCCAGCAGCCCACTAGCGGGAGCGCCCACCGGGGAGCTGTTTTTT. It encodes CASSPLAGAPTGELFF.

About this clone itself: Other DNA sequences of this sample code for an identical CDR3. The V and J genes are TRBV11-2 and TRBJ2-7; TRBD2 agrees at 9 bases. V shed 1 base and J 2 bases; nucleotides not matched to a gene: 6. Germline CDR1 reads SGHAT; CDR2 reads FQNNGV. This CDR3 region has 16 residues. The DNA for the CDR3 is TGTGCCAGCAGCTTAGCCACTAGCGGGCGAGCCTACGAGCAGTACTTC. Its protein product is CASSLATSGRAYEQYF.

Note on this clone: This CDR3 is also generated by other DNA sequences in the sample. This chain joins TRBV7-9 and TRBJ1-1; a weak D match, TRBD1 (5 bases). V lost 0 bases and J 3 bases, leaving 5 bases between the germline ends. The germline V gene encodes CDR1 SEHNR and CDR2 FQNEAQ (reference sequence). CDR3 length equals 13 residues. The CDR3, as DNA: TGTGCCAGCAGCTTAGCGGGGGACACTGAAGCTTTCTTT. Encoded protein: CASSLAGDTEAFF.

Notes on this clone: Other DNA variants within this sample encode the same CDR3. The rearrangement links TRBV9 to TRBJ2-3; 8 bases align to TRBD1. Germline V gene data show CDR1 as SGDLS and CDR2 as YYNGEE. J gave up 2 bases and V 4 bases, and 6 bases lay outside the gene matches. The CDR3 extends over 15 amino acids. The CDR3 DNA sequence: TGTGCCAGCAGCACCCGACAGGGGTCCACAGATACGCAGTATTTT. This translates into CASSTRQGSTDTQYF.

Remarks on this clone: Additional DNA sequences in this sample encode the identical CDR3. CDR3 DNA: TGTGCCAGCAGCCTCACGACAACTAATGAAAAACTGTTTTTT. Translation gives CASSLTTTNEKLFF. V is TRBV7-9 and J is TRBJ1-4; D gene unclear. V was shortened by 5 bases and J by 0 bases, with 7 bases between the two germline ends. CDR1 SEHNR and CDR2 FQNEAQ come from the germline V gene (reference sequence). This CDR3 is 14 amino acids long.

V is TRBV4-1 and J is TRBJ2-5; 13 bases agree with TRBD2. The CDR3 sequence is 17 residues long. Germline V gene lookup returns CDR1 MGHRA and CDR2 YSYEKL. J gave up 7 bases and V 2 bases, and 10 bases lay outside the gene matches. The CDR3 coding sequence is TGCGCCAGCAGCCAAAAACTAGCGGGAGGGCTCCTAGGGACCCAGTACTTC. It codes for CASSQKLAGGLLGTQYF.